Listed below are T cell receptor beta chains from one sample, sequenced in a study of cytomegalovirus exposure and HLA in healthy donors. TCRdb's copy holds only in-frame clones and misses some; the assay was immunoSEQ multiplex PCR. Of 97,000 or so clones in the sample, approximately 77% were seen once. The sequencing sample was made of PBMCs. These receptor sequences come from a male donor in good health and CMV-seropositive. Each CDR3 is given with its conserved first and last residue. The D gene is left open where the match is weak. Clone size is given for some rows only: seen once, a few or many times, or a class if the clone is expanded.

CDR3 protein,CDR3 DNA,D gene,J gene,V gene,clone size
CASSGQGRGSATNEKLFF,TGTGCCAGCAGTGGACAGGGAAGAGGGTCTGCAACTAATGAAAAACTGTTTTTT,TRBD1,TRBJ1-4,TRBV28,NA
CASSLEGGGEKLFF,TGCGCCAGCAGCTTGGAGGGGGGGGGTGAAAAACTGTTTTTT,NA,TRBJ1-4,TRBV5-1,few
CASLGQALNTEAFF,TGTGCCAGCCTAGGACAGGCGCTGAACACTGAAGCTTTCTTT,TRBD1,TRBJ1-1,TRBV2,NA
CASSSAGESTGELFF,TGTGCCAGCTCTTCAGCGGGAGAGAGCACCGGGGAGCTGTTTTTT,TRBD2,TRBJ2-2,TRBV28,NA
CAWSAQLDRSSYNSPLHF,TGTGCCTGGAGTGCCCAGTTGGACAGGAGCTCCTATAATTCACCCCTCCACTTT,TRBD1,TRBJ1-6,TRBV30,few
CASSTGTSGQETQYF,TGTGCCAGCAGCACGGGGACTAGCGGCCAAGAGACCCAGTACTTC,TRBD2,TRBJ2-5,TRBV11-3,few
CASSSRQGVRNQPQHF,TGTGCCAGCAGTTCAAGACAGGGAGTCCGAAATCAGCCCCAGCATTTT,TRBD1,TRBJ1-5,TRBV6-5,NA
CASSVVGGTSGFNEQFF,TGTGCCAGCAGCGTAGTCGGAGGGACTAGCGGTTTCAATGAGCAGTTCTTC,TRBD2,TRBJ2-1,TRBV9,NA
CASSPGLNTEAFF,TGTGCCAGCAGCCCGGGATTGAACACTGAAGCTTTCTTT,NA,TRBJ1-1,TRBV7-2,NA
CASSQDWAAPETQYF,TGCGCCAGCAGCCAAGATTGGGCAGCCCCAGAGACCCAGTACTTC,NA,TRBJ2-5,TRBV4-3,NA
CASRDRRETQYF,TGCGCCAGCAGAGACAGGAGGGAGACCCAGTACTTC,NA,TRBJ2-5,TRBV10-2,NA
CASSEIQGLNTEAFF,TGTGCCAGCTCAGAAATACAGGGGTTGAACACTGAAGCTTTCTTT,TRBD1,TRBJ1-1,TRBV18,NA
CASRDGLAGGPGQETQYF,TGTGCCAGCAGGGATGGACTAGCGGGAGGGCCGGGGCAAGAGACCCAGTACTTC,TRBD2,TRBJ2-5,TRBV9,NA
CTWSGKGAKNSQYF,TGTACCTGGAGCGGGAAGGGGGCCAAAAACAGTCAGTACTTC,NA,TRBJ2-4,TRBV30,NA
CASSRAGSTDTQYF,TGTGCCAGTAGTCGGGCGGGGTCCACAGATACGCAGTATTTT,NA,TRBJ2-3,TRBV19,few
CASSHGQGRDTEAFF,TGTGCCAGCAGTCATGGACAGGGGCGGGACACTGAAGCTTTCTTT,TRBD1,TRBJ1-1,TRBV28,NA
CASSLLTGIYNSPLHF,TGTGCCAGCAGCTTATTAACCGGGATCTATAATTCACCCCTCCACTTT,NA,TRBJ1-6,TRBV7-8,NA
CASSFGLGIADTQYF,TGTGCCAGCAGTTTTGGACTAGGGATTGCAGATACGCAGTATTTT,TRBD2,TRBJ2-3,TRBV27,NA
CASSQDGQGASTNEKLFF,TGTGCCAGCAGCCAGGATGGACAGGGGGCTTCAACTAATGAAAAACTGTTTTTT,TRBD1,TRBJ1-4,TRBV4-2,few
CASITSGTGTYEQYF,TGTGCCAGCATCACCTCCGGGACAGGGACCTACGAGCAGTACTTC,TRBD1,TRBJ2-7,TRBV28,NA
CASSIDLAGVETQYF,TGCGCCAGTAGTATAGATCTAGCGGGAGTGGAGACCCAGTACTTC,TRBD2,TRBJ2-5,TRBV19,once
CASRLNTGELFF,TGTGCCAGCAGACTTAACACCGGGGAGCTGTTTTTT,NA,TRBJ2-2,TRBV7-9,once
CASSPQNTEAFF,TGTGCCAGCAGCCCACAGAACACTGAAGCTTTCTTT,NA,TRBJ1-1,TRBV7-9,NA
CASSRTGTGHPEQYF,TGTGCCAGCAGCAGGACCGGGACAGGCCATCCCGAGCAGTACTTC,TRBD1,TRBJ2-7,TRBV7-3,NA
CASSFPGQRISGNTIYF,TGTGCCAGCAGCTTTCCGGGACAGAGGATCTCTGGAAACACCATATATTTT,TRBD1,TRBJ1-3,TRBV7-9,NA
CASSLGLAGGTYEQYF,TGTGCCAGCAGTTTAGGGCTAGCGGGAGGAACATACGAGCAGTACTTC,TRBD2,TRBJ2-7,TRBV28,NA
CASSQDKDTQYF,TGCGCCAGCAGCCAAGATAAAGATACGCAGTATTTT,NA,TRBJ2-3,TRBV4-3,few
CASTQTASPTGNTIYF,TGTGCCAGCACCCAAACAGCCTCTCCCACTGGAAACACCATATATTTT,NA,TRBJ1-3,TRBV7-6,NA
CASSLDRSSGSSGANVLTF,TGTGCCAGCAGCTTAGATAGGTCTTCGGGGAGCTCTGGGGCCAACGTCCTGACTTTC,NA,TRBJ2-6,TRBV7-9,few
CASSVDTNQPQHF,TGTGCCAGCAGCGTGGACACCAATCAGCCCCAGCATTTT,NA,TRBJ1-5,TRBV7-8,few
CASSPLTGDNTEAFF,TGTGCCAGCAGCCCACTCACAGGGGATAACACTGAAGCTTTCTTT,TRBD1,TRBJ1-1,TRBV5-6,few
CASSLSYSGYEQYF,TGTGCCAGCAGTTTATCCTATAGCGGCTACGAGCAGTACTTC,NA,TRBJ2-7,TRBV28,NA
CASEGNRDDNEQFF,TGTGCCAGCGAGGGGAACAGGGATGACAATGAGCAGTTCTTC,NA,TRBJ2-1,TRBV2,NA
CASSPGLASSSYNEQFF,TGCGCCAGCAGCCCGGGGTTAGCGTCAAGCTCCTACAATGAGCAGTTCTTC,NA,TRBJ2-1,TRBV4-3,NA
CASSKGAELGETQYF,TGTGCCAGCAGCAAAGGAGCGGAACTCGGGGAGACCCAGTACTTC,NA,TRBJ2-5,TRBV21-1,NA
CASSFGPGEKLFF,TGTGCCAGCAGCTTCGGTCCGGGTGAAAAACTGTTTTTT,NA,TRBJ1-4,TRBV7-9,NA
CASSKLGTASNEQFF,TGTGCCAGCAGCAAACTCGGGACAGCTTCTAATGAGCAGTTCTTC,TRBD1,TRBJ2-1,TRBV6-1,NA
CASSQVGGETQYF,TGCGCCAGCAGCCAAGTAGGAGGAGAGACCCAGTACTTC,NA,TRBJ2-5,TRBV4-3,NA
CASSVGDRGELFF,TGTGCCAGCAGTGTCGGGGATAGAGGGGAGCTGTTTTTT,NA,TRBJ2-2,TRBV6-6,few
CASSPAGRNTGELFF,TGTGCCAGCAGCCCCGCTGGGCGGAACACCGGGGAGCTGTTTTTT,NA,TRBJ2-2,TRBV5-5,NA
CASSGRSGASPEQYF,TGCGCCAGCAGCGGGCGGTCGGGAGCCTCTCCCGAGCAGTACTTC,NA,TRBJ2-7,TRBV5-1,few
CASSKLAGLGSNNEQFF,TGTGCCAGCAGTAAATTAGCGGGATTGGGATCTAATAATGAGCAGTTCTTC,TRBD2,TRBJ2-1,TRBV6-4,NA
CASSPLAGGPNYEQYF,TGTGCCAGCTCACCACTAGCGGGAGGGCCTAACTACGAGCAGTACTTC,TRBD2,TRBJ2-7,TRBV18,NA
CASSPGTRAYEQYF,TGTGCCAGCAGTCCCGGGACTAGAGCCTACGAGCAGTACTTC,TRBD2,TRBJ2-7,TRBV27,NA
CASSLRTATGHDGYTF,TGTGCCAGCAGCTTGCGGACCGCAACAGGGCACGATGGCTACACCTTC,NA,TRBJ1-2,TRBV5-8,NA
CASNRQATEAFF,TGTGCCAGCAATAGGCAGGCCACTGAAGCTTTCTTT,NA,TRBJ1-1,TRBV6-1,NA
CASSYDRAGELFF,TGTGCCAGCAGCTACGACAGGGCCGGGGAGCTGTTTTTT,TRBD1,TRBJ2-2,TRBV11-3,NA
CASSVGTGLYGNTIYF,TGTGCCAGCAGCGTAGGTACAGGGCTTTACGGAAACACCATATATTTT,NA,TRBJ1-3,TRBV9,NA
CASSRDQGSSYEQYF,TGTGCCAGCAGCCGGGACCAGGGGAGCTCCTACGAGCAGTACTTC,NA,TRBJ2-7,TRBV14,NA
CASSPSRANEKLFF,TGTGCCAGCAGCCCCTCCCGGGCTAATGAAAAACTGTTTTTT,NA,TRBJ1-4,TRBV6-1,few
CASSTLTGVRRFNEQYF,TGTGCCAGCAGTACCCTGACAGGGGTCAGGAGATTTAACGAGCAGTACTTC,TRBD1,TRBJ2-7,TRBV27,NA
CASSQRRERYNEQFF,TGTGCCAGCAGCCAACGGCGGGAGCGGTACAATGAGCAGTTCTTC,TRBD2,TRBJ2-1,TRBV4-2,NA
CATAGGETQYF,TGTGCCACCGCAGGGGGAGAGACCCAGTACTTC,TRBD1,TRBJ2-5,TRBV18,NA
CASSERGSEETQYF,TGTGCCAGCAGCGAAAGAGGGTCAGAGGAGACCCAGTACTTC,NA,TRBJ2-5,TRBV9,few
CASSPLRAVGNSQYF,TGTGCCAGCAGCCCTCTCAGGGCGGTGGGAAACAGTCAGTACTTC,NA,TRBJ2-4,TRBV6-1,NA